The 12 T cell receptor beta chains reported below all come from one sample, sequenced in a study of shared clonotypes between healthy human individuals. This table comes from immunoSEQ multiplex PCR, and its TCRdb copy is limited to in-frame clones, with some not included. Of about 1 million clones listed, approximately 72% were seen once; the top ten hold 1.4%. Input material: memory CD4+ T cells sorted from blood. Indicated subset: CD45RA-negative fraction. These receptors were obtained from a man between 18 and 35 years old in good health.

This clone was seen a handful of times. The chain combines TRBV6-5 with TRBJ1-2, with D hard to call. The V end lost 5 bases, the J end lost 4 bases, and 17 bases lay between the germline ends. CDR1 is MNHEY, CDR2 SVGAGI, per germline. The CDR3 totals 15 residues. CDR3 nucleotide sequence: TGTGCCAGCAGTCGCGCCACGACGGGCCCCTATGGCTACACCTTC. It specifies CASSRATTGPYGYTF.

Concerning this clone: The same CDR3 can be traced to other DNA sequences in this sample. The rearrangement uses TRBV7-9 and TRBJ2-3, with D possibly being TRBD1 (5 bases). Trimming took 1 base from V and 3 from J, leaving 8 bases between them. The CDR3 totals 14 residues. Germline assignment: CDR1 SEHNR and CDR2 FQNEAQ (reference sequence). The CDR3 bases are TGTGCCAGCAGCTTAGAGGGGTTAACAGATACGCAGTATTTT. Protein sequence: CASSLEGLTDTQYF.

The chain is built from TRBV5-6 and TRBJ1-1; D is unresolved. Germline V CDR1 and CDR2: SGHDT, YYEEEE. The CDR3 has 13 amino acids. Trimming stripped 3 bases from V and 7 bases from J, with 13 bases between. The DNA for the CDR3 is TGTGCCAGCAGCTCGCGGGCGGGAGGTGAAGCTTTCTTT. Residues: CASSSRAGGEAFF.

The sample holds a few counts of this clone. The chain recombines TRBV19 with TRBJ1-3; D may be TRBD1 (6 bases). Trimming took off 5 bases at V and 1 base at J, with 18 bases between the two ends. CDR3 length equals 17 residues. Germline assignment: CDR1 LNHDA and CDR2 SQIVND (reference sequence). CDR3 in amino acids: CASSLPQQGKSGNTIYF. The CDR3 DNA reads as TGTGCCAGTAGTTTGCCGCAACAGGGAAAATCTGGAAACACCATATATTTT.

The rearrangement links TRBV5-1 to TRBJ2-7; D gene uncertain. This CDR3 is 13 amino acids long. The ends were cut back, 1 base at V and 6 bases at J, with 11 bases in the middle. Germline V gene data show CDR1 as SGHRS and CDR2 as YFSETQ. The CDR3 reads CASSLKSGVEQYF. CDR3 DNA sequence: TGCGCCAGCAGCTTGAAGTCGGGTGTCGAGCAGTACTTC.

This chain links TRBV30 with TRBJ1-5, with 9 bases fitting TRBD1. V was pared by 0 bases and J by 1 base, with 7 bases of the junction left unmatched. In germline, CDR1 is GTSNPN, CDR2 SVGIG (reference sequence). The CDR3 sequence is 17 residues long. CDR3 protein: CAWSVKQGAGSNQPQHF. The CDR3 DNA sequence: TGTGCCTGGAGTGTGAAACAGGGGGCGGGAAGCAATCAGCCCCAGCATTTT.

Only a few counts were recorded for this clone. The chain uses TRBV10-2 and TRBJ1-6; 7 bases align to TRBD1. Germline V gene sequence: CDR1 WSHSY, CDR2 SAAADI. The CDR3 covers 13 residues. V dropped 0 bases and J dropped 14; count of bases not matched to a gene: 4. Here the CDR3 reads CASSESTGQTLHF. Here the CDR3 DNA reads TGCGCCAGCAGTGAGTCGACAGGGCAGACCCTCCACTTT.

The V call is TRBV7-9, the J call TRBJ1-1, with D unresolved. V gave up 3 bases and J gave up 11 bases, with 22 bases separating them. This CDR3 is built from 15 residues. Germline CDR1 is SEHNR and CDR2 is FQNEAQ (reference sequence). The CDR3 DNA is TGTGCCAGCAGCTTCTCGGGGTCTTCGCGACAATCGGCTTTCTTT. Translated, it gives CASSFSGSSRQSAFF.

As DNA, the CDR3 is TGTGCCAGCAGCCCCTCACTAGCATCCAATGAGCAGTTCTTC. Translation: CASSPSLASNEQFF. This chain joins TRBV7-3 and TRBJ2-1, with D maybe TRBD2 (6 bases). This CDR3 comprises 14 residues. V lost 5 bases to trimming and J lost 6 bases, with 14 bases between them. CDR1 SGHTA and CDR2 FQGTGA come from the germline V gene.

This clone came up once. Just one base apart from a much larger clone, this may be a read error. The chain uses TRBV9 and TRBJ1-3, with D hard to call. The CDR3 contains 12 residues. Germline V gives CDR1 SGDLS, CDR2 YYNGEE. Between the trimmed V and J ends, which lost 2 bases and 3 bases, there was a span of 3 bases. Here the CDR3 DNA reads TGTGCCAGCAGCGTTAATGGAAACACCATATATTTT. Translated, it gives CASSVNGNTIYF.

The chain uses TRBV5-1 and TRBJ1-1; possibly TRBD1 for D (6 bases). Germline CDR1 reads SGHRS; CDR2 reads YFSETQ. This CDR3 spans 15 amino acids. The V and J ends lost 4 bases and 4 bases respectively, with 17 bases between them. The CDR3 here is CASSLQRGNGTEAFF. CDR3 DNA sequence: TGCGCCAGCAGCCTGCAAAGGGGGAATGGCACTGAAGCTTTCTTT.

There are a few counts of this clone. The rearrangement joins TRBV7-2 to TRBJ2-1; a weak D match, TRBD2 (5 bases). CDR3 length: 16 amino acids. Germline assignment: CDR1 SGHTA and CDR2 FQGNSA. Trimming took off 5 bases at V and 4 bases at J, with 18 bases between the two ends. The CDR3 nucleotides are TGTGCCAGCAGCCTTTCGCGTAGCGCATGGTACAATGAGCAGTTCTTC. It codes for CASSLSRSAWYNEQFF.